This T cell receptor (beta chain) was captured by sequencing in a study of T cells in Graves' hyperthyroidism and ophthalmopathy. This CDR3 region has 16 residues. Trimming left V 5 bases short and J 1 base short, with 12 bases between. Germline loops: CDR1 SGHTA, CDR2 FQGNSA. This clonotype showed up just a few times. Amplification of TCR beta CDR3 regions was performed using RNA transcripts as template. First-round RT-PCR with HTBI primers amplified the TCR CDR3 region. TCRdb reanalysed the multiplex PCR reads using MiXCR and keeps one entry per CDR3 protein. The repertoire holds 750,000 to 900,000 distinct CDR3 sequences, with around 39% as singletons.

This TCR was recovered from a man aged 18 to 35 with Graves' hyperthyroidism. The chain joins TRBV7-2 to TRBJ2-6, with D unresolved. The sequenced material came from blood. The CDR3 nucleotides read TGTGCCAGCAGCCAAGGAGTGCAGTCTGGGGCCAACGTCCTGACTTTC. Translating it yields CASSQGVQSGANVLTF.